This T cell receptor (beta chain) came from a study of OX40 agonist ivuxolimab in advanced cancers. Only in-frame clones appear in the TCRdb table, and some are missing; sequencing was by immunoSEQ multiplex PCR. The sample has roughly 63,000 clones, 80% to 85% seen once; the top ten hold 3.4%. V gave up 0 bases and J gave up 3 bases, with 9 bases separating them. This CDR3 is built from 14 residues. Germline loops: CDR1 SEHNR, CDR2 FQNEAQ (reference sequence). General observations from the study: Clones of CD4+ and CD8+ blood T cells grew by week 6 at doses of 0.1 to 3.0 mg/kg. Low levels of normalized T-cell clonal expansion also appeared in some nonresponders. Clonal expansion was among the lowest in partial responders at 0.1-3.0 mg/kg, especially CD8+.

Turning to this clone: The antigen remains unidentified.

Sequences were derived from CD4+ or CD8+ T cells sorted from blood, sampled in a trial of the OX40 agonist ivuxolimab. This TCR was sampled from an adult with an advanced solid tumor such as melanoma, head and neck, liver or kidney cancer. The V call is TRBV7-9, the J call TRBJ2-7; possible D gene TRBD1, 6 bases. The chain's CDR3 is CASSLATGIYEQYF. For the CDR3, the DNA is TGTGCCAGCAGCTTAGCTACAGGGATCTACGAGCAGTACTTC.